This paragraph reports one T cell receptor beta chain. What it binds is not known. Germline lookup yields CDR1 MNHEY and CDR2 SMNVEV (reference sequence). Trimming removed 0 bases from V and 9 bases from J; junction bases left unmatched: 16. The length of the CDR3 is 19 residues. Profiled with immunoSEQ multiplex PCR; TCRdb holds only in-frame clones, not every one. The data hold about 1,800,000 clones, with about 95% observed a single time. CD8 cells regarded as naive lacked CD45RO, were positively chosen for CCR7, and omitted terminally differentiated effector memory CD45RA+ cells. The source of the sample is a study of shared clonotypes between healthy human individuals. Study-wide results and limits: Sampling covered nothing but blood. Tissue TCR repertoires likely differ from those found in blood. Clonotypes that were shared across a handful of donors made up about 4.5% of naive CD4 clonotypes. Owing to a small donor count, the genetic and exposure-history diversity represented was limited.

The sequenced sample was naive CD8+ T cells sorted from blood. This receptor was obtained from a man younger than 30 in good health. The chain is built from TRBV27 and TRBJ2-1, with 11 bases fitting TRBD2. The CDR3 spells CASSLSLAGGPFFLGEQFF. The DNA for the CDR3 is TGTGCCAGCAGTTTATCCCTAGCGGGAGGTCCTTTCTTTCTGGGTGAGCAGTTCTTC.